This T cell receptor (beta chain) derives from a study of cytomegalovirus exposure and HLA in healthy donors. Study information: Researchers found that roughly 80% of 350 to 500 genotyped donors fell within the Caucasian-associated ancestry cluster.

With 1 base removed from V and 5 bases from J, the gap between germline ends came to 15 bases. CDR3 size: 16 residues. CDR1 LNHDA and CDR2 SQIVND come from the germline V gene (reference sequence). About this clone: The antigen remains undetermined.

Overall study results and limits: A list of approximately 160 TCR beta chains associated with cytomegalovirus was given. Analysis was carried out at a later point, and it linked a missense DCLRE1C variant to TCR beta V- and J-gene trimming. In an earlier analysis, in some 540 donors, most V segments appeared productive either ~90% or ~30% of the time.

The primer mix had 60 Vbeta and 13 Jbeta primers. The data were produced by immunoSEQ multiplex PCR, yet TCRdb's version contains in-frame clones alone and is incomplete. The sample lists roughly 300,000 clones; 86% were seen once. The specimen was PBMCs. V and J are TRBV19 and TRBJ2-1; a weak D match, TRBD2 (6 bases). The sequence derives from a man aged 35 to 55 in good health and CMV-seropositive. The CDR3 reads CASSIVGLAGHNEQFF. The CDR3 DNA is TGTGCCAGTAGTATAGTGGGGTTGGCGGGACACAATGAGCAGTTCTTC.